This T cell receptor (beta chain) was retrieved from a study of blood T cell repertoires in COVID-19. Turning to the study itself: The origin of the acute and convalescent COVID-19 samples was the United States, Italy and Spain. Nucleic acid was either cDNA or gDNA, and it came from T cells, B-cell-depleted T cells, or PBMCs.

Per the study methods: Reference gene primers were amplified, and this amplification served to estimate nucleated cell counts. Assay: immunoSEQ multiplex PCR; the TCRdb copy retains only in-frame clones and omits some. That table gives V, J and clone size, and the DNA gave D and trimming. The sample has under 400,000 clones; approximately 87% are singletons. The sequenced sample was peripheral blood. This TCR was sampled from a woman aged 25 to 39 with COVID-19, enrolled during active disease.

The CDR3 DNA reads TGTGCCAGTAGTATCGGAGTTCCGACCTACGAGCAGTACTTC. It yields the protein CASSIGVPTYEQYF. J is TRBJ2-7 and V is TRBV19; D gene unclear. Germline assignment: CDR1 LNHDA and CDR2 SQIVND (reference sequence). CDR3 length: 14 residues. V was trimmed by 3 bases and J by 2 bases, leaving 11 bases between them.